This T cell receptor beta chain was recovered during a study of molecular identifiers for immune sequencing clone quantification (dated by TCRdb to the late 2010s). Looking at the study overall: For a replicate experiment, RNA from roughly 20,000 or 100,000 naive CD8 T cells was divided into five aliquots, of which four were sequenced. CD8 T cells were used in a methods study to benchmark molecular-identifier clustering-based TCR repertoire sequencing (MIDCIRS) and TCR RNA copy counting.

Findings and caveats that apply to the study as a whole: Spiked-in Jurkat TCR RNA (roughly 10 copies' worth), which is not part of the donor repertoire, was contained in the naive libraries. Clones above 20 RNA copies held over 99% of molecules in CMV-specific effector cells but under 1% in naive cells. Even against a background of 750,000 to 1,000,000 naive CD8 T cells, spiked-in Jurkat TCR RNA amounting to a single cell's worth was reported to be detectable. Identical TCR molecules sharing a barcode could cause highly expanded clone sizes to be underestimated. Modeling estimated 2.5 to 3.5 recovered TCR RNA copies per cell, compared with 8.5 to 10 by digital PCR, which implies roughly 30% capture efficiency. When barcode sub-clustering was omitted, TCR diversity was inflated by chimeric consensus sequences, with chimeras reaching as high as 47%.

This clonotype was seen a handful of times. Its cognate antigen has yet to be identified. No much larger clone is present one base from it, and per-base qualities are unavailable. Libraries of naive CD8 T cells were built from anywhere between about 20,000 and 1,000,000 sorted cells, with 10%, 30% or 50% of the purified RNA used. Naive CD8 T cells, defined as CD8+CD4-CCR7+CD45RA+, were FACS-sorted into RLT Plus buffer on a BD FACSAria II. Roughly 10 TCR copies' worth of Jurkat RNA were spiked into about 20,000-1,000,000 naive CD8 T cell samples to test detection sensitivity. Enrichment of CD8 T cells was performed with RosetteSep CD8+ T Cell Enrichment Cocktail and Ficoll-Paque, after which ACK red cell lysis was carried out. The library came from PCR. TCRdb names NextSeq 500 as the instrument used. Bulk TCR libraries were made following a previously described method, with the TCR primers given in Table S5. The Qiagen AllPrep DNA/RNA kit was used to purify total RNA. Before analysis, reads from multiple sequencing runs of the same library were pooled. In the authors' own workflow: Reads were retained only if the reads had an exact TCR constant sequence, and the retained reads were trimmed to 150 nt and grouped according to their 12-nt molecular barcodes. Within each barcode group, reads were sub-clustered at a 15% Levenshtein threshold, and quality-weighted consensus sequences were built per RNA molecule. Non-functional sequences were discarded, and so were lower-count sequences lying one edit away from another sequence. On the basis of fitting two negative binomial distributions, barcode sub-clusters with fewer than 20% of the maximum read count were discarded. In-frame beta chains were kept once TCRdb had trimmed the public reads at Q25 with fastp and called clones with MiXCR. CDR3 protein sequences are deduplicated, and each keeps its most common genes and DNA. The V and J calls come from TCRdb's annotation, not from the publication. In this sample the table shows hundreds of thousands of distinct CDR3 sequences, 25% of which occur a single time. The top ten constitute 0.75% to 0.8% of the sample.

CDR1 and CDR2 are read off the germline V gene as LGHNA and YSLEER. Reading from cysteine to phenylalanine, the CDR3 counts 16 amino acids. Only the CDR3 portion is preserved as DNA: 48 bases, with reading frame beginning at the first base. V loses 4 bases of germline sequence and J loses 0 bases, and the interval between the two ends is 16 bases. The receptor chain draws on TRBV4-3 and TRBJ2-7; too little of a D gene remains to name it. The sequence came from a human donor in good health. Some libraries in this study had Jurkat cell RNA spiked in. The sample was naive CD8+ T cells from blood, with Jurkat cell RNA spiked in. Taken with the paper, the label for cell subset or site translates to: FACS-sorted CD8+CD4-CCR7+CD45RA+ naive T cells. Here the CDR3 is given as CASSPSDGLNSYEQYF. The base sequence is TGCGCCAGCAGCCCAAGCGACGGGCTCAACTCCTACGAGCAGTACTTC.